This TCR beta chain was identified during a study of T cells after posttransplantation cyclophosphamide (dated by TCRdb to about 2016). A note on the overall study: Using TRB sequencing, the study followed how the T cell repertoire reconstituted after myeloablative bone marrow transplantation in which posttransplantation cyclophosphamide served as GVHD prophylaxis. Samples from fewer than 40 PTCy-treated patients and approximately 15 related bone marrow donors of those patients were subjected to antigen receptor sequencing. Blood from every one of the 30 to 40 PTCy patients who had 1-year posttransplant specimens underwent TRB sequencing. In 3 patients, up to about 3 additional blood samples taken between 2 and 5.2 years after transplant also underwent TRB sequencing, as did pretransplant blood from 4 patients. Because TRA and TRB clonality correlated tightly in some ten samples, later TCR analyses were limited to TRB. Public TRB sequences were queried against a database of over 3,000 sequences associated with responses to pathogens, tumor antigens, self-antigens and alloantigens.

This clone was counted a single time. It has no known antigen specificity. Base quality data are lacking; no much larger clone is found one base away. CDR1 MNHEY and CDR2 SVGAGI were looked up in the germline V gene. V and J lose 0 bases and 11 bases, and a span of 17 bases separates them. The CDR3 holds 14 amino acids from the cysteine to the phenylalanine. The retained sequence is limited to the CDR3, 42 bases, with the frame set at the first base. Results the study describes overall, beyond this receptor: At 1-2 months, donor-recipient similarity was low but rose over the first year, and the later blood repertoires were often dominated by donor CD8+ memory clones. The TRB repertoires of T cells infiltrating skin or the GI tract showed only limited overlap with the TRB repertoires found in blood. Across the roughly 48 patients, TRB clonality was highly associated with recipient CMV seropositivity and CMV reactivation, and diversity with PTCy was similar to that in the CNI/methotrexate controls.

Viable CD3+CD4+ or CD3+CD8+ cells that were CCR7+CD45RA+CD45RO-CD95-CD27+CD28+ were defined as naive T cells. Peripheral blood samples were provided by related bone marrow donors on the day of marrow donation. Mononuclear cells from peripheral blood and bone marrow were separated by Ficoll-Hypaque density centrifugation and then cryopreserved. CD4+ and CD8+ T cells, including naive and memory subsets, were sorted by FACS on a FACSAria II. TRB sequencing was run on genomic DNA with either the immunoSEQ assay at survey resolution or the hsTCRB kit. The authors' pipeline ran thus. The immunoSEQ software handled the initial read processing, while the LymphoSeq R package was used for the repertoire analyses. Clonality was calculated as 1 minus normalized Shannon entropy, and the Gini coefficient was also calculated for each TRB dataset. To infer phenotypes in unsorted samples, TRB sequences from sorted subsets of the recipient or donor were mapped onto the unsorted samples of the same recipient. TCRdb provides this immuneACCESS table in a form limited to in-frame rearrangements. Some clones are lacking; in checked studies, under half of them reflect an unresolved V gene, and why the rest are absent is not known. V and J calls and clone size come straight from that table; D and trimming were deduced from the DNA. This sample lists over 15,000 clones; 85% to 95% were detected once. Together, the top ten hold around 0.26% of the sample.

This TCR was recovered from a woman in her fifties or sixties in good health and a related stem cell transplant donor. Sequenced: naive CD4+ T cells sorted from blood. The receptor chain draws on TRBV6-5 and TRBJ2-7, and possibly TRBD2, on 6 matching bases. The CDR3 in this case is CASSYSGRRGLKYF. DNA sequence: TGTGCCAGCAGTTACTCCGGACGGAGGGGCCTCAAGTACTTC.